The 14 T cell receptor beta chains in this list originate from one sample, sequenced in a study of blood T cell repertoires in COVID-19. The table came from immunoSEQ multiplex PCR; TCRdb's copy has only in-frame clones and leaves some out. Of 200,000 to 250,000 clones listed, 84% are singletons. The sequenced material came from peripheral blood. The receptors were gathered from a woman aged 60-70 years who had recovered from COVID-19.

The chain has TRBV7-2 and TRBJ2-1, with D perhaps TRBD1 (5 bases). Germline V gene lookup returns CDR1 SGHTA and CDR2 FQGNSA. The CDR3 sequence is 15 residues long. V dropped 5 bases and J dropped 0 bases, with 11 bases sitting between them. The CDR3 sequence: CASSGASGSYNEQFF. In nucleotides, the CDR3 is TGTGCCAGCAGCGGGGCCAGTGGCTCCTACAATGAGCAGTTCTTC. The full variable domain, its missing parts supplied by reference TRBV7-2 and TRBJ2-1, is GAGVSQSPSNKVTEKGKDVELRCDPISGHTALYWYRQSLGQGLEFLIYFQGNSAPDKSGLPSDRFSAERTGGSVSTLTIQRTQQEDSAVYLCASSGASGSYNEQFFGPGTRLTVL.

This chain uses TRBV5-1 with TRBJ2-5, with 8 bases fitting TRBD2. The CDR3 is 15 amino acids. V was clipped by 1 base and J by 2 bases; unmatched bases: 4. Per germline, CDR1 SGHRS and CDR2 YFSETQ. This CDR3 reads CASSLNSGVQETQYF. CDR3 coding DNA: TGCGCCAGCAGCTTGAATAGCGGGGTTCAAGAGACCCAGTACTTC.

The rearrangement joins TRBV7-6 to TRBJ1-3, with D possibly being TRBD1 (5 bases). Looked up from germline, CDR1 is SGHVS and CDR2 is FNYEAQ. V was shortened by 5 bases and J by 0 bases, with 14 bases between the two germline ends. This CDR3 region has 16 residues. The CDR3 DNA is TGTGCCAGCAGCACACAACAGGCCTCCTCTGGAAACACCATATATTTT. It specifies CASSTQQASSGNTIYF.

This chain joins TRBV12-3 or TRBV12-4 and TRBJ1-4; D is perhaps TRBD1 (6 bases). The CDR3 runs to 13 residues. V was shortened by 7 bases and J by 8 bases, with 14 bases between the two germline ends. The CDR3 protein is CASKWGRLEKLFF. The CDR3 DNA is TGTGCCAGCAAATGGGGGCGCCTCGAAAAACTGTTTTTT.

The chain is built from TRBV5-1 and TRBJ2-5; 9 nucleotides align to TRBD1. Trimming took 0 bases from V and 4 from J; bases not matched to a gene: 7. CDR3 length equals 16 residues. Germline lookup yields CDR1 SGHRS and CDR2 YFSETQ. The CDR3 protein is CASSLAGTGSRETQYF. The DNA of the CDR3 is TGCGCCAGCAGCTTGGCCGGGACAGGGTCTAGAGAGACCCAGTACTTC.

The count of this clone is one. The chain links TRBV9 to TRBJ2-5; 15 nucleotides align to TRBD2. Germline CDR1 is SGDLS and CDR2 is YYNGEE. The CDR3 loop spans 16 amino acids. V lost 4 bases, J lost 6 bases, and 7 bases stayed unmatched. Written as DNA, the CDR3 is TGTGCCAGCAGCCCGGGGACTAGCGGGGGGTCCCAGACCCAGTACTTC. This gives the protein CASSPGTSGGSQTQYF. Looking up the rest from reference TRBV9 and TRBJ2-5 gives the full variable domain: DSGVTQTPKHLITATGQRVTLRCSPRSGDLSVYWYQQSLDQGLQFLIQYYNGEERAKGNILERFSAQQFPDLHSELNLSSLELGDSALYFCASSPGTSGGSQTQYFGPGTRLLVL.

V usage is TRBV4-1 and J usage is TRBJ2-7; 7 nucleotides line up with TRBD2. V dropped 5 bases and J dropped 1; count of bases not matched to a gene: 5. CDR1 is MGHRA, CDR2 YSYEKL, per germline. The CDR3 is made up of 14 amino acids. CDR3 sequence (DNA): TGCGCCAGCAGCTCCCGGGACTATTCCTACGAGCAGTACTTC. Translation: CASSSRDYSYEQYF.

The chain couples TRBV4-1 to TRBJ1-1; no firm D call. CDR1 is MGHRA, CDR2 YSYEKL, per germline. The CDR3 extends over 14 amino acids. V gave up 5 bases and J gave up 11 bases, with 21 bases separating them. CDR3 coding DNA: TGCGCCAGCAGCGGGAGCAGGACGGACCGTGAGGCTTTCTTT. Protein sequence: CASSGSRTDREAFF.

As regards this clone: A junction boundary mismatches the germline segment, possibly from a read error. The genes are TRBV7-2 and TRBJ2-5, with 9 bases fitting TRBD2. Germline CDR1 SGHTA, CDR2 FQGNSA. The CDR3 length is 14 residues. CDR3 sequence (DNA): TGTGCCAGCAGATTAGCGGGAGCCCAAGAGACCCAGTACTTC. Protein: CASRLAGAQETQYF.

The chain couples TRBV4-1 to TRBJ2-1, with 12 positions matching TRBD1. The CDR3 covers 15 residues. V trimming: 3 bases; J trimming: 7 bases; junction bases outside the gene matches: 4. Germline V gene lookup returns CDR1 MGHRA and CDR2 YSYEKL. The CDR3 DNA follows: TGCGCCAGCAGCCAGGGACAGGGGGCGATTAATGAGCAGTTCTTC. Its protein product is CASSQGQGAINEQFF.

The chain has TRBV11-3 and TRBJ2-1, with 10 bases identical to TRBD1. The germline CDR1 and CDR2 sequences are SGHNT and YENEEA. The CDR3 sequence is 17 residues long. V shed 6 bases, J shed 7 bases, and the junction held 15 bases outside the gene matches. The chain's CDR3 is CASSSRSGTGVWNEQFF. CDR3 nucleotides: TGTGCCAGCAGTAGTAGATCCGGGACAGGGGTATGGAATGAGCAGTTCTTC.

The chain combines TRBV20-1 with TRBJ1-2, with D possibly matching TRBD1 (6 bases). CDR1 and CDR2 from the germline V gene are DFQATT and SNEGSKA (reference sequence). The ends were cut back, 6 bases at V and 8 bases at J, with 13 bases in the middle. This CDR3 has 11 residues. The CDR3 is CSAEQGRGYTF. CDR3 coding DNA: TGCAGTGCGGAACAGGGTAGGGGCTACACCTTC.

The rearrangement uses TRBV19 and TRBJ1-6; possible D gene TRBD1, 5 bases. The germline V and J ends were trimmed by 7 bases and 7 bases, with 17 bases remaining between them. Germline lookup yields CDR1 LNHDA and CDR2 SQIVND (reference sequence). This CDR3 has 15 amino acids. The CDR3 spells CASNVRAGWNSPLHF. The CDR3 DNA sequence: TGTGCCAGTAATGTTAGGGCAGGGTGGAATTCACCCCTCCACTTT.

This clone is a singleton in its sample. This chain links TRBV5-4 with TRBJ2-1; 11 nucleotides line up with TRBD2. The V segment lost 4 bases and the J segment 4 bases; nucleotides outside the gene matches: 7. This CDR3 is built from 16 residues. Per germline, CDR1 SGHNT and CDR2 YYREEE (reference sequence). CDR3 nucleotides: TGTGCCAGCAGCCCCGATAGCGGGGGGGCTTACAATGAGCAGTTCTTC. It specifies CASSPDSGGAYNEQFF. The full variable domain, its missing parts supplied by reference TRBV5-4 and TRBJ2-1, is ETGVTQSPTHLIKTRGQQVTLRCSSQSGHNTVSWYQQALGQGPQFIFQYYREEENGRGNFPPRFSGLQFPNYSSELNVNALELDDSALYLCASSPDSGGAYNEQFFGPGTRLTVL.